A selection of T cell receptor beta chains follows, all from one sample in a study of T cells in Graves' hyperthyroidism and ophthalmopathy. One entry per CDR3 protein, called by TCRdb with MiXCR from the multiplex PCR reads. The top ten hold roughly 53% of the sample, which has about 210,000 distinct CDR3 sequences, approximately 17% seen once. What was sequenced was blood. The receptors shown here come from a man aged 45 to 65 with Graves' hyperthyroidism. Each CDR3 is given with its conserved first and last residue. D genes are given only for firm matches. Clone size appears in some rows only: once, few, many, or a class for an expanded clone.

J | V | D | size | CDR3 | DNA
TRBJ1-4 | TRBV5-1 | . | . | CASSFDGATNEKLFF | TGCGCCAGCAGCTTCGACGGTGCAACTAATGAAAAACTGTTTTTT
TRBJ2-1 | TRBV7-2 | TRBD2 | few | CASRGGLYNEQFF | TGTGCCAGCCGGGGGGGACTATACAATGAGCAGTTCTTC
TRBJ2-2 | TRBV5-1 | TRBD1 | few | CASSPTGGFGELFF | TGCGCCAGCAGCCCGACAGGGGGATTCGGGGAGCTGTTTTTT
TRBJ1-1 | TRBV2 | . | many | CASSSRTEAFF | TGTGCCAGCAGTTCGAGGACCGAAGCTTTCTTT
TRBJ2-7 | TRBV11-3 | . | . | CASSLEYRREQYF | TGTGCCAGCAGCTTAGAATACAGGCGAGAGCAGTACTTC
TRBJ2-7 | TRBV20-1 | . | many | CSARGLASSYEQYF | TGCAGTGCTAGAGGTCTAGCGAGCTCCTACGAGCAGTACTTC
TRBJ2-5 | TRBV7-2 | . | many | CASSQEQGGRETQYF | TGTGCCAGCAGCCAGGAACAGGGCGGGCGAGAGACCCAGTACTTC
TRBJ1-2 | TRBV2 | TRBD1 | many | CASSAYRGLGYTF | TGTGCCAGCAGTGCCTACAGGGGGCTTGGCTACACCTTC
TRBJ2-1 | TRBV29-1 | . | . | CSADSSSYNEQSF | TGCAGCGCCGACAGTTCATCCTACAATGAGCAGTCCTTC
TRBJ2-2 | TRBV12-3/TRBV12-4 | TRBD2 | few | CASSPGGGFNTGELFF | TGTGCCAGCAGCCCCGGGGGGGGATTTAATACCGGGGAGCTGTTTTTT
TRBJ2-3 | TRBV3-1 | . | many | CASSDLILDTQYF | TGTGCCAGCAGCGATCTAATTCTAGATACGCAGTATTTT
TRBJ2-1 | TRBV28 | . | many | CASSWVSLGVDEQFF | TGTGCCAGCAGTTGGGTCTCCCTGGGGGTCGATGAGCAGTTCTTC
TRBJ2-1 | TRBV12-3/TRBV12-4 | . | many | CASSLGLYNEQFF | TGTGCCAGCAGTCTGGGACTTTACAATGAGCAGTTCTTC
TRBJ2-1 | TRBV20-1 | . | many | CSARGSYNEQFF | TGCAGTGCTAGGGGATCCTACAATGAGCAGTTCTTC
TRBJ2-4 | TRBV14 | . | few | CASSQGTPLLAKNIQYF | TGTGCCAGCAGCCAAGGGACGCCGCTACTAGCCAAAAACATTCAGTACTTC
TRBJ2-4 | TRBV11-3 | . | . | CASSSARVNIQYF | TGTGCCAGCAGCTCCGCCAGGGTAAACATTCAGTACTTC
TRBJ2-1 | TRBV7-2 | TRBD2 | few | CASSLAGVNEQFF | TGTGCCAGCAGTCTTGCGGGAGTAAATGAGCAGTTCTTC
TRBJ1-1 | TRBV20-1 | . | few | CSASKDRQQAFF | TGCAGTGCTAGCAAAGACAGGCAACAAGCTTTCTTT
TRBJ2-5 | TRBV24-1 | TRBD2 | many | CATSDPRTSAETQYF | TGTGCCACCAGTGATCCCCGGACTAGTGCGGAGACCCAGTACTTC